These 4 T cell receptor beta chains came from one sample sequenced in a study of control samples from healthy donors and cancer patients. Repertoires were generated with immunoSEQ multiplex PCR, while TCRdb's copy carries only in-frame clones and drops some. The sample includes roughly 120,000 clones, roughly 95% of them seen just once. Sequences were obtained from blood. Receptor source: a man aged 25-45 years in good health.

J is TRBJ1-2 and V is TRBV29-1; D remains ambiguous. In germline, CDR1 is SQVTM, CDR2 ANQGSEA. Trimming removed 6 bases from V and 8 bases from J, with 10 bases in between. The CDR3 runs to 10 residues. This chain's CDR3 is CSVGLQGYTF. CDR3 in DNA: TGCAGCGTGGGCCTCCAAGGCTACACCTTC.

The chain couples TRBV5-1 to TRBJ2-7; no clear D gene. This CDR3 contains 14 residues. Germline CDR1 SGHRS, CDR2 YFSETQ. V was cut by 5 bases and J by 0 bases, with 12 bases left in between. CDR3 bases: TGCGCCAGCAGAAGTGACGGAAACTCCTACGAGCAGTACTTC. Protein: CASRSDGNSYEQYF.

The chain combines TRBV11-2 with TRBJ2-7; D remains unclear. Deletions cut 5 bases from V and 0 bases from J, with 17 bases between. Germline CDR1 SGHAT, CDR2 FQNNGV. The CDR3 sequence is 16 residues long. As DNA, the CDR3 is TGTGCCAGCAGCCGAAACGGCCAGGAGAGCTCCTACGAGCAGTACTTC. Translating gives CASSRNGQESSYEQYF.

The sample holds one count of this clone. CDR3 in DNA: TGTGCCAGCAGTTACTCCTCTTGGCGGGGGCAAGAGACCCAGTACTTC. Encoded protein: CASSYSSWRGQETQYF. The chain carries TRBV6-2 or TRBV6-3 and TRBJ2-5; 7 bases are shared with TRBD2. The V gene's germline CDR1 is MNHEY and CDR2 SVGEGT. The J segment lost 2 bases and the V segment lost 0 bases, leaving 6 bases of the junction unmatched. The CDR3 sequence is 16 residues long.